This section outlines one T cell receptor (beta chain) sequence together with its context. The sample holds a few counts of this clonotype. The antigen it binds to is not known. No much larger clone exists at a distance of one base, and base qualities are not known. The treatment or condition label, read with the paper, signifies: allogeneic hematopoietic cell transplantation with graft depleted of TCRalphabeta T cells and CD19 B cells. TCRalphabeta/CD19-depleted allogeneic hematopoietic cell grafts were given to the transplant recipients, all of whom were children. This specimen belongs to a study of T-cell reconstitution after alpha-beta-depleted transplantation in children (dated by TCRdb to about 2016). With regard to the full study: T-cell immune reconstitution after TCRalphabeta/CD19-depleted allogeneic hematopoietic cell transplantation in children was quantitatively tracked in the study by means of TCR repertoire profiling.

General findings and caveats noted by the study authors: Apparently early alphabetaT-cell count recovery about two months after transplant reportedly relied on only several hundred rapidly expanded clones derived from non-depleted graft cells. Over the following months the frequencies of hyperexpanded clones went down, and after one year T-cell counts and TCRbeta diversity were mostly credited to newly produced T cells. In some patients, the high TCRbeta diversity seen at day 60 was put down to recipient T cells and intrathymic progenitors that had survived conditioning.

There are 14 amino acids in the CDR3, from cysteine to phenylalanine inclusive. Here the CDR3 DNA is all that survives: 42 bases in frame from base 1. V trim: 6 bases; J trim: 5 bases; unmatched bases: 6. According to the germline V gene, CDR1 reads LGHNA and CDR2 reads YNFKEQ. Libraries came from PCR. Sequencing was carried out with an Illumina HiSeq 2500. To normalize quantification of the TCRbeta repertoire, the TCR libraries were built with molecular barcoding that relied on unique molecular identifiers. TCRdb reran the public reads through fastp at Q25 and MiXCR, keeping productive beta chains. Identical CDR3 proteins give one entry, which carries the most common genes and DNA. The sample table holds about 300,000 distinct CDR3 sequences, of which over 9.5% were seen once. The ten largest make up 7.5% of the sample.

Recombination linked TRBV4-2 to TRBJ2-7, with TRBD1 identical over 11 junction bases. The source was PBMCs, collected before TCRalphabeta/CD19-depleted stem cell transplant. This clonotype was sampled from a boy under three years old with acute myeloid leukemia, due to receive a stem cell transplant. The nucleotide sequence reads as follows: TGTGCCAGCAGGTTCGGGACAGGGGGTGACGAGCAGTACTTC. This codes for CASRFGTGGDEQYF.